A single sample gave rise to the 17 T cell receptor beta chains below, sequenced in a study of CD8+ T cells in alopecia areata. Extracted from the samples, RNA was reverse transcribed into cDNA to serve as the sequencing template. Measured with immunoSEQ multiplex PCR; TCRdb has only the in-frame clones, and not every one. The table lists over 15,000 clones, no singletons, with roughly 31% in the top ten. Combined cutaneous lymph node cells underwent sorting by CD4, CD8alpha, NKG2D, NKG2ACE and additional markers. Input material: CD8+ T cells sorted from a lymph node. The receptors shown here come from a C3H/HeJ mouse with alopecia areata. As its MHC haplotype, the strain has H2-k.

This clone was detected a few times. The genes are named according to mouse. The read ends 4 residues before the CDR3 terminus; that terminus is restored from the germline J gene. V gene TRBV19 combines with J gene TRBJ1-2, with D tentatively TRBD1 (5 bases). CDR1 is FNHDT and CDR2 is SITEND in the germline V gene (reference sequence). The CDR3 has 13 amino acids. The CDR3 DNA, read in part, is TGTGCCAGCAGCCGGGACTGGGGGGGC. Its translation: CASSRDWGG. The whole CDR3 protein reads CASSRDWGGDYTF.

This clone came up many times. All gene names here are mouse names. Incomplete CDR3 DNA: TGTGCCAGCAGTGAGGGACAGGGTGCT. Protein product: CASSEGQGA. The full CDR3 reads CASSEGQGAEQFF. This sequence joins TRBV13-3 and TRBJ2-1; 9 bases line up with TRBD1. Read coverage stops 4 residues before the CDR3 terminus; the germline J gene supplies the remainder. The CDR3 has 13 residues. The V gene's germline CDR1 is NNHDY and CDR2 SYVADS. The trim removed 2 bases at V and 6 bases at J, leaving 0 bases unmatched.

Details on this clone: Gene names follow the mouse nomenclature. The sequenced fragment ends 4 residues before the CDR3 boundary, so the rest is inferred from the germline J gene. J is TRBJ1-1 and V is TRBV13-3; TRBD1 matches 10 bases. The CDR3 extends over 15 amino acids. Germline V gene lookup returns CDR1 NNHDY and CDR2 SYVADS. Losses at the gene ends were 2 bases for V and 4 bases for J; bases not matched to a gene: 5. Incomplete CDR3 DNA: TGTGCCAGCAGTGAGCGGGACAGGGGACTCACA. This gives the protein CASSERDRGLT. The entire CDR3 protein is CASSERDRGLTEVFF.

This clone was recorded many times. Mouse gene names and germline throughout. Sequencing ends 4 residues short of the CDR3 end; the germline J gene provides the rest. The chain couples TRBV19 to TRBJ2-7; the D is unclear. V was trimmed by 9 bases and J by 0 bases, leaving 10 bases between them. CDR1 is FNHDT, CDR2 SITEND, per germline (reference sequence). The CDR3 covers 12 residues. CDR3 region: CAIKLSSYEQYF. The DNA read from the CDR3 is TGTGCCATCAAACTTAGCTCCTAT.

Comment on this clone: Mouse germline and gene names are used. Read sequence stops 4 residues before the CDR3 end, and the germline J gene provides the missing end. The chain joins TRBV16 to TRBJ2-5, with TRBD2 identical over 8 bases. The CDR3 extends over 13 amino acids. The trim removed 4 bases at V and 3 bases at J, leaving 0 bases unmatched. Germline V gene data show CDR1 as SGHSA and CDR2 as FRNQAP. CDR3 sequence reads: CASSSGGQDTQYF. The DNA read from the CDR3 is TGTGCAAGCAGCTCTGGGGGGCAAGAC. The variable domain in full, completed from reference TRBV16 and TRBJ2-5, reads NAGVIQTPRHKVTGKGQEATLWCEPISGHSAVFWYRQTIVQGLEFLTYFRNQAPIDDSGMPKERFSAQMPNQSHSTLKIQSTQPQDSAVYLCASSSGGQDTQYFGPGTRLLVL.

This clone was seen many times. Gene names refer to mouse genes. Read coverage stops 4 residues before the CDR3 terminus; the germline J gene supplies the remainder. The V gene is TRBV1, the J gene TRBJ1-4; 10 positions agree with TRBD1. This CDR3 region has 15 residues. Germline loops: CDR1 NSQYPW, CDR2 LRSPGD (reference sequence). The trim removed 0 bases at V and 6 bases at J, leaving 1 base unmatched. The CDR3 bases that were read are TGCACCTGCAGTGCAGAGGGGACAGGGGACGAA. Protein sequence: CTCSAEGTGDE. In full, the CDR3 reads CTCSAEGTGDERLFF. Drawing the rest from reference TRBV1 and TRBJ1-4, the complete variable domain is VTLLEQNPRWRLVPRGQAVNLRCILKNSQYPWMSWYQQDLQKQLQWLFTLRSPGDKEVKSLPGADYLATRVTDTELRLQVANMSQGRTLYCTCSAEGTGDERLFFGHGTKLSVL.

This clone was detected ten times or more. Each gene name is a mouse one. The read stops 4 residues short of the end of the CDR3; the missing end is completed from the germline J gene. V and J are TRBV13-3 and TRBJ2-3; D is perhaps TRBD1 (5 bases). Per germline, CDR1 NNHDY and CDR2 SYVADS. This CDR3 has 16 residues. Trimming cost V 0 bases and J 0 bases, with 11 bases left between them. The CDR3 DNA, read in part, is TGTGCCAGCAGTGATGAGCGGACAACTAGTGCAGAA. Translation gives CASSDERTTSAE. The entire CDR3 is CASSDERTTSAETLYF.

Ten or more counts support this clone. The genes are named according to mouse. The read finishes 4 residues shy of the CDR3 end, and the germline J gene is used to complete it. The genes are TRBV2 and TRBJ2-7; 8 bases fit TRBD2. Per germline, CDR1 LGHNA and CDR2 YSYQKL. The junction had 3 bases not matched to a gene; V was cut back by 2 bases and J by 0 bases. The CDR3 has 15 residues. The CDR3 sequence: CASSQTGGSSYEQYF. The sequenced CDR3 bases are TGTGCCAGCAGCCAAACTGGGGGAAGCTCCTAT.

This clone was observed at least ten times. The germline and genes are mouse ones. The sequence runs out 4 residues before the end of the CDR3; the remainder is reconstructed from the germline J gene. The rearrangement links TRBV5 to TRBJ2-7; TRBD1 agrees at 10 bases. The CDR3 has 13 amino acids. CDR1 and CDR2 (germline): LGHNA, YNLKQL (reference sequence). The part of the CDR3 DNA that was read is TGTGCCAGCAGCCGGGACAGGGGTAAT. Its protein product is CASSRDRGN. The full CDR3 sequence reads CASSRDRGNEQYF.

With respect to this clone: Given a much more abundant clone one base away, this may be a read error. Mouse gene names apply. The read gets to within 4 residues of the CDR3 end, and the germline J gene fills in the rest. The V and J genes are TRBV13-1 and TRBJ2-7; maybe TRBD1 (5 bases). Germline V lookup: CDR1 NSHNY, CDR2 SYGAGN. The CDR3 extends over 12 amino acids. The CDR3 sequence is CASSGTFYEQYF. CDR3 DNA (partial): TGTGCCAGCAGTGGGACATTTTAT.

This clone was seen a few times. Gene names follow the mouse nomenclature. The read gets to within 4 residues of the CDR3 end, and the germline J gene fills in the rest. The gene calls are TRBV19 and TRBJ2-4; 8 nucleotides agree with TRBD2. CDR3 length: 14 amino acids. With V trimmed by 2 bases and J by 3 bases, 2 bases remained unmatched. CDR1 is FNHDT, CDR2 SITEND, per germline (reference sequence). The CDR3 loop reads CASSIWGVQNTLYF. CDR3 bases read: TGTGCCAGCAGTATCTGGGGGGTCCAAAAC.

This clone was picked up many times. Gene and germline names: mouse. The read falls 4 residues short of the CDR3 end, and the missing part is taken from the germline J gene. The gene calls are TRBV1 and TRBJ2-3, with 9 bases aligning to TRBD2. Germline V gene lookup returns CDR1 NSQYPW and CDR2 LRSPGD (reference sequence). This CDR3 has 15 residues. Germline trimming cut 3 bases from V and 1 base from J; bases unmatched to any gene: 2. The CDR3 sequence is CTCSARTGGAETLYF. The sequenced CDR3 bases are TGCACCTGCAGTGCCCGGACTGGGGGTGCAGAA.

This clone was seen at least ten times. The germline and genes are mouse ones. The read is 4 residues too short to cover the CDR3 end, so that end is filled in from the germline J gene. J is TRBJ1-1 and V is TRBV13-3; possibly TRBD1 for D (6 bases). V was shortened by 3 bases and J by 3 bases, with 9 bases between the two germline ends. Per germline, CDR1 NNHDY and CDR2 SYVADS. The CDR3 covers 13 residues. The CDR3 loop reads CASSARGDTEVFF. The sequenced part of the CDR3 DNA is TGTGCCAGCAGTGCCAGGGGTGACACA.

This clone was observed many times. Gene names follow the mouse nomenclature. The read ends 4 residues early relative to the CDR3; the germline J gene fills the gap. The chain uses TRBV13-3 and TRBJ2-2, with D possibly matching TRBD2 (7 bases). Germline CDR1 and CDR2: NNHDY and SYVADS. The CDR3 consists of 16 residues. The V gene lost 1 base and the J gene lost 0 bases, with 10 bases spanning the gap. The CDR3 DNA, read in part, is TGTGCCAGCAGTGATCCGGGGGGCGCAAACACCGGG. It translates to CASSDPGGANTG. The entire CDR3 sequence reads CASSDPGGANTGQLYF. Combining the CDR3 with reference TRBV13-3 and TRBJ2-2 gives the whole variable domain EAAVTQSPRSKVAVTGGKVTLSCHQTNNHDYMYWYRQDTGHGLRLIHYSYVADSTEKGDIPDGYKASRPSQENFSLILELASLSQTAVYFCASSDPGGANTGQLYFGEGSKLTVL.

This clone was seen many times. Germline and genes here are mouse. The read comes to an end 4 residues before the CDR3 does, leaving the germline J gene to fill in the end. The genes are TRBV13-3 and TRBJ2-1, with D possibly matching TRBD2 (6 bases). V gave up 2 bases and J gave up 5 bases, with 8 bases separating them. CDR1 is NNHDY and CDR2 is SYVADS in the germline V gene. The CDR3 sequence is 13 residues long. The CDR3 region is CASSEVGDAEQFF. The sequenced part of the CDR3 DNA is TGTGCCAGCAGTGAGGTGGGGGATGCT.

Regarding this clone: The gene names given are mouse names. The read finishes 4 residues shy of the CDR3 end, and the germline J gene is used to complete it. The rearrangement uses TRBV4 and TRBJ2-1, with 12 nucleotides matching TRBD2. The CDR3 spans 16 residues. V trimming: 5 bases; J trimming: 2 bases; junction bases outside the gene matches: 4. Germline CDR1 LGHDT, CDR2 YNNKQL (reference sequence). The CDR3 spells CASSTTGGAYYAEQFF. The covered CDR3 bases are TGTGCCAGCAGCACGACTGGGGGGGCCTACTATGCT.

This clone was seen at least ten times. The gene names here belong to mouse. The read falls 4 residues short of the CDR3 end, and the missing part is taken from the germline J gene. The V gene is TRBV1, the J gene TRBJ2-3, with D possibly matching TRBD2 (6 bases). The V gene's germline CDR1 is NSQYPW and CDR2 LRSPGD (reference sequence). The CDR3 is 16 amino acids. V was trimmed by 3 bases and J by 0 bases, leaving 13 bases between them. The part of the CDR3 DNA that was read is TGCACCTGCAGTGCGCCCGGACTGTCTAGTGCAGAA. As protein: CTCSAPGLSSAE. The whole CDR3 sequence reads CTCSAPGLSSAETLYF.